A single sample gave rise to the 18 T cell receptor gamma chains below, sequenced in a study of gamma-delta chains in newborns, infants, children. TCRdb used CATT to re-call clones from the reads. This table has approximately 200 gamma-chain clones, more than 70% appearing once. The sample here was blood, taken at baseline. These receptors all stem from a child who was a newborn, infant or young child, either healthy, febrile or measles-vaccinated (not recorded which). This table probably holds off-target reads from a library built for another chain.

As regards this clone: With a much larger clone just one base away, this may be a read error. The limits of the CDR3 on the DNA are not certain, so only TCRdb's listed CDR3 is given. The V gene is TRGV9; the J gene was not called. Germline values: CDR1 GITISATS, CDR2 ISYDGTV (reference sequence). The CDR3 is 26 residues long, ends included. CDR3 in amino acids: CACDLIVGDTNWDTRQMFFGTGTKLF.

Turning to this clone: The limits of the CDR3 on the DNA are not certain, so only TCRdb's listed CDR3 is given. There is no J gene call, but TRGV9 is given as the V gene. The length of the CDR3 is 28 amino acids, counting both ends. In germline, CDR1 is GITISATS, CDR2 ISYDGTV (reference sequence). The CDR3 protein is CACDRVLGDTRSSWDTRQMFFGTGIKLF.

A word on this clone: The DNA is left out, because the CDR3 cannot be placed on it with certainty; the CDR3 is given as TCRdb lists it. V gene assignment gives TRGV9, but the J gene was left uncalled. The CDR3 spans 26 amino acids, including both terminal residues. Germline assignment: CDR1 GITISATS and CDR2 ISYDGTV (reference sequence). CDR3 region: CACDTGNWGTSWDTRQMFFGTGIKLF.

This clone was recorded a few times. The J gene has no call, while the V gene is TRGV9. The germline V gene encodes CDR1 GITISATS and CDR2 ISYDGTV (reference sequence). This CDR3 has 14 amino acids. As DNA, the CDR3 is TGTGCCTGTGACATACTGGGGGATACAGCACAACTCTTCTTT. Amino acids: CACDILGDTAQLFF.

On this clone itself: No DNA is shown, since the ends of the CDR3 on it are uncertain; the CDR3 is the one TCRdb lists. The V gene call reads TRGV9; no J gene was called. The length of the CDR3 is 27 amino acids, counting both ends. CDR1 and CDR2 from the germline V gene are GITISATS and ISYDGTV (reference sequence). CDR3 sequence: CACDTVLGDPGSWDTRQMFFGTGIKLF.

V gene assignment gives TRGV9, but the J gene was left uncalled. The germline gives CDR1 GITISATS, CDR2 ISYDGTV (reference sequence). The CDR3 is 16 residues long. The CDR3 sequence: CACDTVLGDTTAQLFF. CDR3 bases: TGTGCCTGTGACACCGTACTGGGGGATACGACAGCACAACTCTTCTTT.

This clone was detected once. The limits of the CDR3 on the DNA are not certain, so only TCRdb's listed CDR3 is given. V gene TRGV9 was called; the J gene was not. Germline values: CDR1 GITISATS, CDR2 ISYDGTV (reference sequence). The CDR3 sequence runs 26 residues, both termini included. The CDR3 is CACDSVLGDTTWDTRQMFFGTGIKLF.

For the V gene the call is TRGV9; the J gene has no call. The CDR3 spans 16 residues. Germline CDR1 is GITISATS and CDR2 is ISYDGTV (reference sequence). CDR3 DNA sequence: TGTGCCTGTGACACGGTGGGGGATAAGCCAGCGGCACAACTCTTCTTT. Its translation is CACDTVGDKPAAQLFF.

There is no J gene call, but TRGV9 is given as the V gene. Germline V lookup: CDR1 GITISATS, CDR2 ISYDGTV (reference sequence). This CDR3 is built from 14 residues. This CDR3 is CACDILGETAQLFF. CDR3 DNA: TGTGCCTGTGACATACTGGGGGAGACAGCACAACTCTTCTTT.

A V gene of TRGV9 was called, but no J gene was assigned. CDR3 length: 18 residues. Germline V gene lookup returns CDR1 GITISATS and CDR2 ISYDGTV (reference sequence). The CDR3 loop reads CACDSVLGDTPDTAQLFF. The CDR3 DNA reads TGTGCCTGTGATTCCGTACTGGGGGATACGCCCGACACAGCACAACTCTTCTTT.

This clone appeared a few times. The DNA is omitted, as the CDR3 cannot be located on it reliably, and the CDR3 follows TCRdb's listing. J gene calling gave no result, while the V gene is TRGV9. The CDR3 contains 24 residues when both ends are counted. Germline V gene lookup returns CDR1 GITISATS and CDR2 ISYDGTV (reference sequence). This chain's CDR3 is CACDTAGGYWDTRQMFFGTGIKLF.

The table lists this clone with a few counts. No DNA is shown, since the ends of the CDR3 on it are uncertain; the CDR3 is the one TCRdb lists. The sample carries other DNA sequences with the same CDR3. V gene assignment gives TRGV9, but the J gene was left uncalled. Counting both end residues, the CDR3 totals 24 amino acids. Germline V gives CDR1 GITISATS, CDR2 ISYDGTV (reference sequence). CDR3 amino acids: CACDNTGGSWDTRQMFFGTGIKLF.

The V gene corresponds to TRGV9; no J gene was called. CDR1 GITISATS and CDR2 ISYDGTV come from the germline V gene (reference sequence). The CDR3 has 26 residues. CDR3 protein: CACDTVLGGSSWDTRQMFFETGIKLF. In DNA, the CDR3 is TGTGCCTGTGACACCGTACTGGGGGGGAGCTCCTGGGACACCCGACAGATGTTTTTCGAAACTGGCATCAAACTCTTC.

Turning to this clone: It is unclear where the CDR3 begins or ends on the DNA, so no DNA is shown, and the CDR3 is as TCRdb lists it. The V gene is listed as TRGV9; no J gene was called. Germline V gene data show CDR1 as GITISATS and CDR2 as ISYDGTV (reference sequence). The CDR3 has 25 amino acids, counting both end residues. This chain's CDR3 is CACDTGGYSSWDTRQMFFGTGIKLF.

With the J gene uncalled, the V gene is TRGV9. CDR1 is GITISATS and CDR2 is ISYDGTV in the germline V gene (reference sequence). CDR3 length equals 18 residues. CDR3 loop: CACDNLGASPALTAQLFF. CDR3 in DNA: TGTGCCTGTGACAACCTGGGGGCCTCTCCCGCTTTGACAGCACAACTCTTCTTT.

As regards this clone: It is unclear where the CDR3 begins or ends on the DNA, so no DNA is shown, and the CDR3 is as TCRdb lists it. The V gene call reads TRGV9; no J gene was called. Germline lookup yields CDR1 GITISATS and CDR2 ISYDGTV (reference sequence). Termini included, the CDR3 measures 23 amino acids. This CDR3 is CACDTWGTWDTRQMFFGTGIKLF.

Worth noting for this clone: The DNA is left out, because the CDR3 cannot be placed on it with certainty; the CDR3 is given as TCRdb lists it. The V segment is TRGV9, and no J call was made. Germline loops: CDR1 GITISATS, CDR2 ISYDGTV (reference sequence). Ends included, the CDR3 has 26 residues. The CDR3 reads CACDVLGDTRSWDTRQMFFGTGIKLF.

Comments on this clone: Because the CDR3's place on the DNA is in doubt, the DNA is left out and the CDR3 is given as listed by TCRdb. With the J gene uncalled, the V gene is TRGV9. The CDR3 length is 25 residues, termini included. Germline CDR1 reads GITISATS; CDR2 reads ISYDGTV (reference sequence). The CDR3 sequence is CACDTWGFSSWDTRQMFFGTGIKLF.